Below, 18 T cell receptor beta chains from the same sample are listed, as sequenced in a study of T cell changes during pregnancy in multiple sclerosis. This table comes from immunoSEQ multiplex PCR, and its TCRdb copy is limited to in-frame clones, with some not included. This table has about 70,000 clones, over 90% appearing once. The sequenced sample was CD4+ T cells from peripheral blood mononuclear cells, obtained after pregnancy. Every receptor here comes from a female donor with multiple sclerosis, enrolled in a pregnancy study.

For the CDR3, the DNA is TGCGCCAGCAGCTTCCCGGGGTCAGAGACCCAGTACTTC. Protein sequence: CASSFPGSETQYF. This chain joins TRBV5-1 and TRBJ2-5; tentatively, D is TRBD2 (5 bases). The germline V gene has CDR1 SGHRS and CDR2 YFSETQ. Trimming took 2 bases from V and 4 from J, leaving 9 bases between them. This CDR3 region has 13 residues.

The rearrangement links TRBV5-4 to TRBJ1-1; weak D call: TRBD1 (6 bases). Germline V CDR1 and CDR2: SGHNT, YYREEE (reference sequence). The length of the CDR3 is 15 residues. V was pared by 3 bases and J by 0 bases, with 12 bases between. The CDR3 DNA sequence: TGTGCCAGCAGCTCCCCTGACAGGTTGAACACTGAAGCTTTCTTT. Its translation: CASSSPDRLNTEAFF. Full variable domain (missing parts from reference TRBV5-4 and TRBJ1-1): ETGVTQSPTHLIKTRGQQVTLRCSSQSGHNTVSWYQQALGQGPQFIFQYYREEENGRGNFPPRFSGLQFPNYSSELNVNALELDDSALYLCASSSPDRLNTEAFFGQGTRLTVV.

The chain couples TRBV19 to TRBJ1-1; TRBD1 agrees at 11 bases. V lost 5 bases and J lost 3; bases outside the gene matches: 11. Looked up from germline, CDR1 is LNHDA and CDR2 is SQIVND (reference sequence). The CDR3 is 17 residues long. The CDR3 nucleotides are TGTGCCAGTAGTCCCGTTGGACAGGGGGCCGGTTACACTGAAGCTTTCTTT. Its protein product is CASSPVGQGAGYTEAFF.

The chain combines TRBV27 with TRBJ2-1; 10 bases match TRBD1. The CDR3 length is 13 residues. Germline V gene data show CDR1 as MNHEY and CDR2 as SMNVEV (reference sequence). After removal of 2 bases from V and 12 bases from J, the junction contained 4 bases not matched to a gene. The CDR3 loop reads CASSLLDRGRQFF. As DNA, the CDR3 is TGTGCCAGCAGTTTACTAGACAGGGGGCGGCAGTTCTTC.

The chain recombines TRBV9 with TRBJ2-1; D ambiguous. CDR1 SGDLS and CDR2 YYNGEE come from the germline V gene. The CDR3 has 13 residues. V lost 0 bases to trimming and J lost 6 bases, with 7 bases between them. The DNA of the CDR3 is TGTGCCAGCAGCGTAGGACTTCGCAATGAGCAGTTCTTC. This translates into CASSVGLRNEQFF. The whole variable domain, filled in from reference TRBV9 and TRBJ2-1, reads DSGVTQTPKHLITATGQRVTLRCSPRSGDLSVYWYQQSLDQGLQFLIQYYNGEERAKGNILERFSAQQFPDLHSELNLSSLELGDSALYFCASSVGLRNEQFFGPGTRLTVL.

The V gene is TRBV30, the J gene TRBJ1-1; D call uncertain. The CDR3 runs 8 residues. CDR1 GTSNPN and CDR2 SVGIG come from the germline V gene (reference sequence). The V end lost 5 bases, the J end lost 8 bases, and 3 bases lay between the germline ends. In DNA, the CDR3 is TGTGCCTGGCCGGAAGCTTTCTTT. Its translation is CAWPEAFF.

The chain carries TRBV5-1 and TRBJ2-7; 8 nucleotides align to TRBD2. The CDR3 is made up of 15 amino acids. Germline assignment: CDR1 SGHRS and CDR2 YFSETQ. With V trimmed by 1 base and J by 5 bases, 8 bases remained unmatched. CDR3 sequence: CASSLSERESDEQYF. In DNA, the CDR3 is TGCGCCAGCAGCTTGTCCGAGCGGGAGAGCGACGAGCAGTACTTC.

The chain links TRBV6-5 to TRBJ1-2; tentative D call: TRBD1 (6 bases). V was shortened by 10 bases and J by 8 bases, with 20 bases between the two germline ends. The CDR3 has 13 residues. CDR1 MNHEY and CDR2 SVGAGI come from the germline V gene. The CDR3 here is CATQGRGLYGYTF. The CDR3 region has the DNA TGTGCCACCCAGGGGAGGGGCCTATACGGCTACACCTTC.

The V call is TRBV10-3, the J call TRBJ2-2; TRBD1 agrees at 10 bases. J was trimmed by 6 bases and V by 2 bases; bases with no gene match: 6. The CDR3 is 16 residues long. Germline CDR1 is ENHRY and CDR2 is SYGVKD. CDR3 nucleotide sequence: TGTGCCATCAGTGAGCGACAGGGGGCGGAGGCCGGGGAGCTGTTTTTT. Translating gives CAISERQGAEAGELFF.

V usage is TRBV19 and J usage is TRBJ2-1, with 12 bases aligning to TRBD2. CDR1 LNHDA and CDR2 SQIVND come from the germline V gene (reference sequence). The CDR3 runs to 15 residues. V shed 5 bases, J shed 7 bases, and the junction held 6 bases outside the gene matches. CDR3 protein: CASSSRLAGDNEQFF. CDR3 DNA sequence: TGTGCCAGTAGTTCCCGACTAGCGGGAGATAATGAGCAGTTCTTC.

This chain joins TRBV6-1 and TRBJ1-6; D not certain. Germline loops: CDR1 MNHNS, CDR2 SASEGT. With 3 bases removed from V and 6 bases from J, the gap between germline ends came to 12 bases. The CDR3 has 15 amino acids. CDR3 in amino acids: CASSELGTVNSPLHF. As DNA, the CDR3 is TGTGCCAGCAGTGAGTTGGGCACAGTTAATTCACCCCTCCACTTT.

This chain joins TRBV7-8 and TRBJ1-5, with 9 positions matching TRBD1. The V segment lost 3 bases and the J segment 1 base; nucleotides outside the gene matches: 13. This CDR3 contains 19 residues. Germline CDR1 and CDR2: SGHVS and FQNEAQ. The CDR3 protein is CASSFSAGTGTGSNQPQHF. CDR3 DNA: TGTGCCAGCAGCTTCAGTGCGGGGACTGGGACAGGGAGCAATCAGCCCCAGCATTTT.

The chain links TRBV4-1 to TRBJ2-7; 7 positions agree with TRBD2. The germline V gene has CDR1 MGHRA and CDR2 YSYEKL. V gave up 1 base and J gave up 3 bases; unmatched junction bases: 9. The CDR3 covers 16 residues. The DNA for the CDR3 is TGCGCCAGCAGCCAAGGAATGGGAGGGAGGTACTACGAGCAGTACTTC. Amino acids: CASSQGMGGRYYEQYF.

This chain links TRBV28 with TRBJ1-2; D might be TRBD1 (5 bases). CDR1 is MDHEN and CDR2 is SYDVKM in the germline V gene. Trimming took 5 bases from V and 4 from J, leaving 17 bases between them. CDR3 length: 15 residues. The CDR3 region is CASSDQPGASYGYTF. The CDR3 region has the DNA TGTGCCAGCAGTGACCAGCCTGGGGCGAGCTATGGCTACACCTTC.

As concerns this clone: The junction differs from germline at one of its ends, possibly a read error. The chain combines TRBV7-9 with TRBJ1-1, with D possibly TRBD1 on 6 matching bases. The CDR3 sequence is 16 residues long. CDR1 SEHNR and CDR2 FQNEAQ come from the germline V gene (reference sequence). CDR3 DNA sequence: TGTGCCAGCAGTTTAGTAGGGGGATTCATGAACACTGAAGCTTTCTTT. Protein product: CASSLVGGFMNTEAFF.

The chain recombines TRBV7-2 with TRBJ2-5; possible D gene TRBD1, 6 bases. The V and J ends lost 5 bases and 0 bases respectively, with 13 bases between them. The germline gives CDR1 SGHTA, CDR2 FQGNSA. The CDR3 consists of 15 residues. CDR3 bases: TGTGCCAGCAGCCCACACACAGGGTACCAAGAGACCCAGTACTTC. This sequence encodes CASSPHTGYQETQYF.

The rearrangement joins TRBV15 to TRBJ2-1, with 11 bases identical to TRBD1. The ends lost 2 bases at V and 7 bases at J; junction bases unmatched: 7. Germline CDR1 and CDR2: LNHNV and YYDKDF (reference sequence). CDR3 length: 16 residues. The DNA of the CDR3 is TGTGCCACCAGCAGATCACGCCGGGACAGGGGGAATGAGCAGTTCTTC. Protein sequence: CATSRSRRDRGNEQFF.

The gene calls are TRBV19 and TRBJ2-7; 8 bases map to TRBD1. CDR1 is LNHDA, CDR2 SQIVND, per germline (reference sequence). CDR3 length equals 14 residues. Losses at the gene ends were 5 bases for V and 3 bases for J; bases not matched to a gene: 6. This CDR3 is CASSSSTGDYEQYF. As DNA, the CDR3 is TGTGCCAGTAGTTCTTCGACAGGGGACTACGAGCAGTACTTC.